Below are 26 T cell receptor beta chains sequenced from a single sample in a study of identical twins. TCRdb independently ran MiXCR on the 5' RACE reads; one entry per CDR3 protein. The sample holds about 520,000 distinct CDR3 sequences, around 20% seen once. In addition, the sample was reused for a study of T cells expressing NK-cell markers.

The sequencing input was CD4+ T cells sorted from blood. The receptors derive from a woman aged 18-30 years in good health.

This chain joins TRBV20-1 and TRBJ2-7, with unresolved D. Trimming cost V 3 bases and J 5 bases, with 17 bases left between them. The CDR3 covers 14 residues. Germline V gene sequence: CDR1 DFQATT, CDR2 SNEGSKA (reference sequence). The CDR3 loop is CSASWLGRKNEQYF. The CDR3 bases are TGCAGTGCTAGTTGGTTGGGCAGGAAAAACGAGCAGTACTTC.

The chain couples TRBV6-1 to TRBJ1-2; D is possibly TRBD1 (5 bases). Germline V gene sequence: CDR1 MNHNS, CDR2 SASEGT. The V and J ends lost 6 bases and 1 base respectively, with 21 bases between them. This CDR3 has 17 residues. CDR3 amino acids: CASRKVGQGSFNYGYTF. CDR3 bases: TGTGCCAGCAGAAAGGTCGGTCAGGGAAGCTTTAACTATGGCTACACCTTC.

This clonotype appeared a few times. The rearrangement uses TRBV20-1 and TRBJ2-3, with TRBD2 identical over 8 bases. Germline-derived CDR1 and CDR2 are DFQATT and SNEGSKA (reference sequence). V shed 7 bases, J shed 2 bases, and the junction held 5 bases outside the gene matches. This CDR3 comprises 13 residues. The CDR3 region has the DNA TGCAGTGGTAGCGGGGTAGACACAGATACGCAGTATTTT. As protein: CSGSGVDTDTQYF.

The V and J genes are TRBV10-3 and TRBJ1-2, with D possibly being TRBD1 (6 bases). The CDR3 totals 12 residues. Trimming pared 6 bases from V and 11 bases from J, leaving 16 bases between. CDR1 is ENHRY and CDR2 is SYGVKD in the germline V gene. CDR3 DNA sequence: TGTGCCATCAGGGGGGCAACCTCGGGTTACACCTTC. Amino acids: CAIRGATSGYTF.

This clonotype was observed a few times. The chain carries TRBV7-2 and TRBJ2-7; D possibly matches TRBD1 or TRBD2 (5 bases each). The CDR3 has 14 amino acids. Per the germline V gene, CDR1 is SGHTA and CDR2 is FQGNSA. V lost 5 bases and J lost 5, with 16 bases in between. CDR3 loop: CASSVRDPLDEQYF. CDR3 coding DNA: TGTGCCAGCAGCGTCCGGGACCCCCTCGACGAGCAGTACTTC.

The chain uses TRBV12-3 or TRBV12-4 and TRBJ2-7; 10 bases map to TRBD1. The trim removed 4 bases at V and 6 bases at J, leaving 6 bases unmatched. The CDR3 extends over 14 amino acids. For the CDR3, the DNA is TGTGCCAGCAGTTCGGGGACAGGGGCAGGCGAGCAGTACTTC. Translation: CASSSGTGAGEQYF.

This clonotype has a handful of counts. The chain is built from TRBV20-1 and TRBJ2-1; D is perhaps TRBD2 (5 bases). CDR3 length: 14 amino acids. Per germline, CDR1 DFQATT and CDR2 SNEGSKA (reference sequence). Trimming took off 1 base at V and 6 bases at J, with 13 bases between the two ends. In DNA form, the CDR3 reads TGCAGTGCTAGAGGCGGGTCCCGTGTCAATGAGCAGTTCTTC. Translation gives CSARGGSRVNEQFF.

This clonotype has a count of ten or more. The chain carries TRBV5-1 and TRBJ2-5; D may be TRBD2 (5 bases). CDR1 is SGHRS, CDR2 YFSETQ, per germline. The V end was cut by 2 bases, the J end by 1 base, with 12 bases between. This CDR3 contains 15 residues. CDR3 residues: CASSFGGYSQETQYF. Written as DNA, the CDR3 is TGCGCCAGCAGCTTTGGAGGATACTCCCAAGAGACCCAGTACTTC.

The chain recombines TRBV6-1 with TRBJ2-3, with 10 bases identical to TRBD2. The J segment lost 2 bases and the V segment lost 9 bases, leaving 8 bases of the junction unmatched. The CDR3 covers 15 residues. The germline V gene encodes CDR1 MNHNS and CDR2 SASEGT. Here the CDR3 reads CASLQLAGITDTQYF. The CDR3 DNA sequence: TGTGCCAGTCTACAACTAGCGGGGATCACAGATACGCAGTATTTT.

The chain joins TRBV18 to TRBJ1-4, with unresolved D. Germline loops: CDR1 KGHSH, CDR2 LQKENI. The ends were cut back, 3 bases at V and 4 bases at J, with 9 bases in the middle. This CDR3 is built from 14 residues. For the CDR3, the DNA is TGTGCCAGCTCACCGCAAGGGATTAATGAAAAACTGTTTTTT. Encoded protein: CASSPQGINEKLFF.

V usage is TRBV5-1 and J usage is TRBJ2-2; possible D gene TRBD2, 6 bases. The V and J ends lost 1 base and 5 bases respectively, with 18 bases between them. There are 17 residues in the CDR3. Germline CDR1 reads SGHRS; CDR2 reads YFSETQ. The CDR3 is CASSLFIRGGSTGELFF. The CDR3 coding sequence is TGCGCCAGCAGCTTGTTTATTCGCGGAGGGAGTACCGGGGAGCTGTTTTTT.

The V and J genes are TRBV6-1 and TRBJ2-2, with 8 bases fitting TRBD1. Trimming at V came to 7 bases and at J to 6 bases, leaving 7 bases not matched to a gene. CDR1 and CDR2 (germline): MNHNS, SASEGT. The CDR3 has 14 amino acids. The CDR3: CASTPGGLPGELFF. The CDR3 region has the DNA TGTGCCAGCACCCCAGGGGGCTTACCCGGGGAGCTGTTTTTT.

V usage is TRBV20-1 and J usage is TRBJ1-4, with a possible D match to TRBD1 (6 bases). The CDR3 totals 16 residues. V was trimmed by 1 base and J by 8 bases, leaving 20 bases between them. The germline V gene encodes CDR1 DFQATT and CDR2 SNEGSKA (reference sequence). This CDR3 is CSARGPRGGGEEKLFF. The CDR3 DNA is TGCAGTGCTAGAGGACCCCGGGGAGGGGGTGAAGAAAAACTGTTTTTT.

This clonotype appeared a few times. The chain links TRBV27 to TRBJ1-5; 7 bases are a match to TRBD1. With V trimmed by 6 bases and J by 0 bases, 5 bases remained unmatched. Germline CDR1 reads MNHEY; CDR2 reads SMNVEV (reference sequence). The CDR3 length is 15 residues. The CDR3 nucleotides are TGTGCCAGCAGAGGGACAGCTTATAGCAATCAGCCCCAGCATTTT. Protein product: CASRGTAYSNQPQHF.

A few counts support this clonotype. The gene calls are TRBV12-3 or TRBV12-4 and TRBJ1-1; D not resolved. V gave up 5 bases and J gave up 8 bases, with 12 bases separating them. The CDR3 has 12 amino acids. The CDR3 coding sequence is TGTGCCAGCAGTGGGGAGACGGGGGAAGCTTTCTTT. This translates into CASSGETGEAFF.

This clonotype has only a few counts. CDR3 region: CASRPSGTSYEQYF. CDR3 nucleotide sequence: TGTGCCAGCAGGCCTTCTGGTACCTCCTACGAGCAGTACTTC. The chain carries TRBV25-1 and TRBJ2-7; D ambiguous. V was clipped by 6 bases and J by 0 bases, with 12 bases between them. Germline values: CDR1 MGHDK, CDR2 SYGVNS. CDR3 length equals 14 residues.

The chain employs TRBV2 and TRBJ2-7; D tentatively fits TRBD1 or TRBD2 (5 bases each). The germline V gene encodes CDR1 SNHLY and CDR2 FYNNEI. There are 16 residues in the CDR3. Trimming shortened V by 5 bases and J by 0 bases, and 17 bases separated the two germline ends. The CDR3 DNA sequence: TGTGCCAGCAGTTCTGGTTGGGACGTCGACTCCTACGAGCAGTACTTC. This translates into CASSSGWDVDSYEQYF. Based on the CDR3 plus reference TRBV2 and TRBJ2-7, the full variable domain is EPEVTQTPSHQVTQMGQEVILRCVPISNHLYFYWYRQILGQKVEFLVSFYNNEISEKSEIFDDQFSVERPDGSNFTLKIRSTKLEDSAMYFCASSSGWDVDSYEQYFGPGTRLTVT.

Ten or more counts support this clonotype. V usage is TRBV9 and J usage is TRBJ1-2; D possibly corresponds to TRBD1 (5 bases). The germline V and J ends were trimmed by 4 bases and 6 bases, with 16 bases remaining between them. This CDR3 region has 14 residues. Germline assignment: CDR1 SGDLS and CDR2 YYNGEE. CDR3 residues: CASSSGTLRNGYTF. Here the CDR3 DNA reads TGTGCCAGCAGCTCCGGGACCCTACGTAATGGCTACACCTTC.

This clonotype was counted a few times. V gene TRBV6-5 combines with J gene TRBJ1-6; D possibly corresponds to TRBD1 (6 bases). V gave up 0 bases and J gave up 10 bases, with 13 bases separating them. Per the germline V gene, CDR1 is MNHEY and CDR2 is SVGAGI. This CDR3 has 15 residues. CDR3 sequence reads: CASSYSVQGGSPLHF. Written as DNA, the CDR3 is TGTGCCAGCAGTTACTCGGTACAGGGAGGGTCACCCCTCCACTTT.

This chain joins TRBV12-3 or TRBV12-4 and TRBJ2-7; tentative D call: TRBD1 (6 bases). CDR3 length equals 13 residues. V was cut by 4 bases and J by 3 bases, with 10 bases left in between. CDR3 sequence: CASSSTGIYEQYF. The DNA for the CDR3 is TGTGCCAGCAGTTCCACAGGGATCTACGAGCAGTACTTC.

This clonotype has a handful of counts. CDR3 DNA sequence: TGTGCCAGCAGTGAAAATCGGGTAGCGGGGGGGCGTCACGGGGAGCTGTTTTTT. Encoded protein: CASSENRVAGGRHGELFF. The chain couples TRBV25-1 to TRBJ2-2, with TRBD2 matching over 11 bases. Germline CDR1 MGHDK, CDR2 SYGVNS. The J segment lost 7 bases and the V segment lost 2 bases, leaving 12 bases of the junction unmatched. The CDR3 sequence is 18 residues long.

This clonotype appeared a few times. V is TRBV5-1 and J is TRBJ2-1; 8 bases are a match to TRBD1. Looked up from germline, CDR1 is SGHRS and CDR2 is YFSETQ. V was clipped by 3 bases and J by 6 bases; unmatched bases: 14. CDR3 length: 17 residues. The CDR3 bases are TGCGCCAGCAGCTCCCCCTACAGTTGGACAGGGCGCAATGAGCAGTTCTTC. The encoded protein is CASSSPYSWTGRNEQFF.

This clonotype was seen a few times. The rearrangement joins TRBV7-8 to TRBJ1-6; tentative D call: TRBD1 (6 bases). Trimming removed 0 bases at V and 7 bases at J, with 7 bases between. CDR3 size: 14 residues. The V gene's germline CDR1 is SGHVS and CDR2 FQNEAQ. The CDR3 region has the DNA TGTGCCAGCAGCTTAGCCCAGGGGAATTCACCCCTCCACTTT. As protein: CASSLAQGNSPLHF.

In its sample, this clonotype was seen a few times. The J gene is TRBJ2-5, the V gene TRBV5-1; TRBD2 matches 7 bases. Germline V CDR1 and CDR2: SGHRS, YFSETQ. CDR3 length equals 14 residues. The V gene end was trimmed by 7 bases and the J gene end by 4 bases; junction bases not matched to a gene: 10. The CDR3 nucleotides are TGCGCCAGCTCCCGGGGGGAAGAGGGAGAGACCCAGTACTTC. This codes for CASSRGEEGETQYF.

At least ten counts were recorded for this clonotype. V usage is TRBV6-1 and J usage is TRBJ2-3; 8 bases fit TRBD2. CDR3 length equals 14 residues. Germline assignment: CDR1 MNHNS and CDR2 SASEGT. The V gene end was trimmed by 5 bases and the J gene end by 4 bases; junction bases not matched to a gene: 5. CDR3 in DNA: TGTGCCAGCAGTAGTCGGGGGGGCCCAGATACGCAGTATTTT. As protein: CASSSRGGPDTQYF.

CDR3 in amino acids: CASSRDRDRGYTF. The DNA of the CDR3 is TGTGCCAGCAGCCGCGACAGGGATCGTGGCTACACCTTC. J is TRBJ1-2 and V is TRBV6-1, with 7 bases identical to TRBD1. Per germline, CDR1 MNHNS and CDR2 SASEGT. The CDR3 length is 13 residues. Trimming took 6 bases from V and 7 from J; bases not matched to a gene: 8.